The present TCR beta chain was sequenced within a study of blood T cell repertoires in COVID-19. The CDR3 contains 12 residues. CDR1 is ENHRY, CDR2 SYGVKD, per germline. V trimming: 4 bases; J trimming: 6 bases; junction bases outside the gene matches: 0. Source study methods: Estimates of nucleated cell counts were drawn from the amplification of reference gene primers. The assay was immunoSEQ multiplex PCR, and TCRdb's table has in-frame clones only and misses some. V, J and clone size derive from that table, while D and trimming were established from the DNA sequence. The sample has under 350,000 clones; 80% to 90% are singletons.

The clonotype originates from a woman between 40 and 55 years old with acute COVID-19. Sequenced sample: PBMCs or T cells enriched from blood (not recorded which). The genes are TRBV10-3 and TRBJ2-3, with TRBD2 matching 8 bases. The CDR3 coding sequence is TGTGCCATCAGTGGACTAGCGGATACGCAGTATTTT. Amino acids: CAISGLADTQYF.